This T cell receptor beta chain was documented in a study of blood T cell repertoires in COVID-19 (dated by TCRdb to about 2020). In the study overall: For ImmuneRACE Cohort 3, a participant was defined as recovered based on two consecutive negative NP/OP PCR tests, clearance by a healthcare professional, or resolution of symptoms. Samples from collaborators originated in the United States, Italy and Spain and spanned both the acute and convalescent phases of COVID-19. The prospective study material was composed of cDNA or gDNA derived from T cells, B-cell-depleted T cells, or PBMCs. Deeply sampled blood TCRbeta repertoires from subjects exposed to, actively infected with, or recovered from COVID-19 were included in the dataset. A freely available public database, intended as a resource for researchers studying the immune response to SARS-CoV-2, is where the repertoires were released. Samples were obtained from the ongoing ImmuneRACE study (first 160 participants) and from about 1,300 subjects provided by 6 global collaborators. Sample metadata almost always included a de-identified subject ID, COVID-19 status, age in years and sex. Where HLA class I and class II types were available, the types were taken from metadata supplied by the sample provider, not from assay-based typing.

What the work shows at the level of the full study, not this receptor alone: Clinical and demographic metadata were provided uncurated, with the amount varying by source and participant.

About this clone: The antigen it binds to is not known. The sample holds no much larger clone one base away, and base qualities are not on file.

In the prospective study, participants were about 18 to 100 years old, resided in about two dozen geographic areas of the United States, and were enrolled through a virtual design. Cohort assignment in the prospective study relied on participant-reported clinical history from a screening survey and a study questionnaire. Each participant in the prospective study had whole blood, serum and a nasopharyngeal or oropharyngeal swab collected by mobile phlebotomists. Additional blood draws and questionnaires over a 2-month period could optionally be provided by prospective study participants. Before DNA extraction, prospective study blood samples were shipped either frozen or at room temperature. The CDR3 holds 16 amino acids from the cysteine to the phenylalanine. The DNA shown is the 48-base CDR3, in frame from base 1. V is clipped by 2 bases and J by 0 bases, and the sequence between their germline boundaries is 14 bases long. Taken from the germline V gene (reference sequence), the CDR1 and CDR2 loops are GTSNPN and SVGIG.

TCRbeta CDR3 regions were amplified from genomic DNA by means of the immunoSEQ Assay, a bias-controlled multiplex PCR. In the source study's methods: The number of nucleated cells in each sample was estimated from the amplification of reference gene primers within the assay. To quantify the absolute abundance of each unique TCRbeta CDR3 rearrangement, sequence reads were collapsed and filtered. For each sample, productive Simpson clonality was calculated as the square root of Simpson's diversity index over productive rearrangements. This immuneACCESS table, as held by TCRdb, lists in-frame sequences with V and J called but not all clones. Of the missing ones, under half trace to an unresolved V gene in checked studies; the others have no known cause. From that table come the V and J calls and clone size; the DNA was used to work out D and trimming. The sample data list roughly 150,000 clones, and around 80% of these were observed just once. The ten largest clones capture 19% of the sample.

Sequenced input: PBMCs or T cells enriched from blood (not recorded which). The receptor comes from a woman in her seventies in a cohort exposed to, infected with or recovered from COVID-19 (not recorded which). The chain is assembled from TRBV30 and TRBJ1-3, with no reliable assignment of the D segment. The CDR3 reads as follows: CAWSIRSLSSGNTIYF. The bases are TGTGCCTGGAGTATTCGGAGCCTGAGCTCTGGAAACACCATATATTTT.